Each of the 10 T cell receptor beta chains below was sequenced from the same sample in a study of blood T cell repertoires in COVID-19. The assay was immunoSEQ multiplex PCR, and TCRdb's table has in-frame clones only and misses some. The repertoire holds some 260,000 clones, with around 80% as singletons. Input material: PBMCs or T cells enriched from blood (not recorded which). The receptor set was obtained from a man younger than 40 with acute COVID-19.

The chain has TRBV9 and TRBJ2-1; 8 bases align to TRBD1. The trim removed 4 bases at V and 7 bases at J, leaving 10 bases unmatched. The V gene's germline CDR1 is SGDLS and CDR2 YYNGEE. This CDR3 has 15 residues. The CDR3 nucleotides read TGTGCCAGCAGCCTCCGGACAGGGAAGTTAAATGAGCAGTTCTTC. Its protein product is CASSLRTGKLNEQFF.

The chain combines TRBV6-5 with TRBJ1-5, with TRBD1 identical over 9 bases. Trimming cost V 0 bases and J 5 bases; bases outside gene matches: 5. Germline V lookup: CDR1 MNHEY, CDR2 SVGAGI. The CDR3 loop spans 16 amino acids. CDR3 sequence (DNA): TGTGCCAGCAGTTACTCATGGACAGGGGTGGATCAGCCCCAGCATTTT. It translates to CASSYSWTGVDQPQHF.

The chain combines TRBV5-1 with TRBJ2-7; tentative D call: TRBD2 (6 bases). Germline V lookup: CDR1 SGHRS, CDR2 YFSETQ. CDR3 size: 14 residues. The CDR3 coding sequence is TGTGCCAGCAGCTTGGGGGTCGGAGGGAGCGAGCAGTACGTC. Translating it yields CASSLGVGGSEQYV.

Only a few counts were recorded for this clone. The chain joins TRBV9 to TRBJ1-1; D is perhaps TRBD1 (5 bases). Germline-derived CDR1 and CDR2 are SGDLS and YYNGEE. CDR3 length: 16 residues. V was pared by 4 bases and J by 0 bases, with 16 bases between. The chain's CDR3 is CASSLTWGEMNTEAFF. The CDR3 nucleotides are TGTGCCAGCAGCCTGACCTGGGGGGAAATGAACACTGAAGCTTTCTTT. The full variable domain, in which reference TRBV9 and TRBJ1-1 provide the parts outside the CDR3, is DSGVTQTPKHLITATGQRVTLRCSPRSGDLSVYWYQQSLDQGLQFLIQYYNGEERAKGNILERFSAQQFPDLHSELNLSSLELGDSALYFCASSLTWGEMNTEAFFGQGTRLTVV.

The J gene is TRBJ1-2, the V gene TRBV12-3 or TRBV12-4; D not certain. The ends were cut back, 6 bases at V and 0 bases at J, with 5 bases in the middle. The CDR3 has 12 amino acids. In DNA, the CDR3 is TGTGCCAGCAGAACGGCTAACTATGGCTACACCTTC. As protein: CASRTANYGYTF.

This clone appeared once. The genes are TRBV5-4 and TRBJ1-2, with 7 bases identical to TRBD1. V was clipped by 2 bases and J by 2 bases; unmatched bases: 3. This CDR3 has 14 residues. In germline, CDR1 is SGHNT, CDR2 YYREEE (reference sequence). The CDR3 nucleotides are TGTGCCAGCAGCTTAGGGACAGCCAACTATGGCTACACCTTC. It translates to CASSLGTANYGYTF.

V and J are TRBV19 and TRBJ1-2, with D tentatively TRBD1 (5 bases). CDR1 is LNHDA and CDR2 is SQIVND in the germline V gene (reference sequence). The CDR3 sequence is 14 residues long. The V gene lost 5 bases and the J gene lost 9 bases, with 19 bases spanning the gap. CDR3 nucleotides: TGTGCCAGTAGTGACGGGACTCCGATTTGGAGCTACACCTTC. It yields the protein CASSDGTPIWSYTF.

The rearrangement links TRBV5-1 to TRBJ2-6; TRBD2 is a possible D gene (5 bases). The CDR3 is 16 residues long. Germline CDR1 reads SGHRS; CDR2 reads YFSETQ. Trimming took 0 bases from V and 4 from J, leaving 11 bases between them. CDR3 sequence: CASSLAGVTGANVLTF. The CDR3 DNA is TGCGCCAGCAGCTTGGCCGGGGTAACCGGGGCCAACGTCCTGACTTTC. The entire variable domain, with the rest obtained from reference TRBV5-1 and TRBJ2-6, is as follows: KAGVTQTPRYLIKTRGQQVTLSCSPISGHRSVSWYQQTPGQGLQFLFEYFSETQRNKGNFPGRFSGRQFSNSRSEMNVSTLELGDSALYLCASSLAGVTGANVLTFGAGSRLTVL.

This chain joins TRBV5-1 and TRBJ2-2; D is possibly TRBD2 (6 bases). The V gene lost 1 base and the J gene lost 0 bases, with 16 bases spanning the gap. CDR1 and CDR2 (germline): SGHRS, YFSETQ. The CDR3 has 18 residues. CDR3 in DNA: TGCGCCAGCAGCTTGACGGCGGGGATGGGTTCGAACACCGGGGAGCTGTTTTTT. It encodes CASSLTAGMGSNTGELFF.

The chain carries TRBV24-1 and TRBJ2-1, with TRBD1 matching over 11 bases. This CDR3 comprises 15 residues. J was trimmed by 3 bases and V by 5 bases; bases with no gene match: 2. The germline V gene encodes CDR1 KGHDR and CDR2 SFDVKD. The DNA of the CDR3 is TGTGCCACCAGTGGGGACAGGGGGAGCTACAATGAGCAGTTCTTC. Amino acid sequence: CATSGDRGSYNEQFF.